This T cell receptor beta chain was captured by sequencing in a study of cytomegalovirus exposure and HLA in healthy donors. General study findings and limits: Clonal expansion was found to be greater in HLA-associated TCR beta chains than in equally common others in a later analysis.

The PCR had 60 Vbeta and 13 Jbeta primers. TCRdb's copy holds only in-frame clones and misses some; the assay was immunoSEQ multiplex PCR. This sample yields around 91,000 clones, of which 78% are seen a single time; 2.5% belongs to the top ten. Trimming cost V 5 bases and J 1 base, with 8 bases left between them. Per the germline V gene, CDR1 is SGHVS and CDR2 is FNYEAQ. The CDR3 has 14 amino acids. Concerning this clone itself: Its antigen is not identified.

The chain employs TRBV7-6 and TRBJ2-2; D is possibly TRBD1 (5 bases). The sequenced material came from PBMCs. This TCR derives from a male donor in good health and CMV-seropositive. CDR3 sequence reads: CASSQDRNTGELFF. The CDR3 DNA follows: TGTGCCAGCAGCCAAGACAGGAACACCGGGGAGCTGTTTTTT.